This T cell receptor (beta chain) comes out of a study of identifying expanded T cells in peripheral blood. Findings and caveats of the study: Two-week clone count variance significantly increased as total template count grew. Technical replicates showed roughly 1.2 changed clones; two weeks about 16; four weeks 19.

On this clone: Its antigen is not identified.

The CDR3 consists of 16 residues. Germline CDR1 reads SEHNR; CDR2 reads FQNEAQ (reference sequence). The ends were cut back, 0 bases at V and 0 bases at J, with 11 bases in the middle. The protocol was immunoSEQ multiplex PCR, while the TCRdb copy is restricted to in-frame clones and leaves out a portion. The table has about 130,000 clones, less than 90% seen once; the top ten hold about 8%. During the collection period, no donor immune events like infections were recorded. This clonotype originated in a person aged 18 to 75 in good health. The rearrangement uses TRBV7-9 and TRBJ1-1; D is unclear. The sequenced sample consisted of blood. CDR3 sequence (DNA): TGTGCCAGCAGCTTAGCCGCCCAGAAGATGAACACTGAAGCTTTCTTT. Translation gives CASSLAAQKMNTEAFF. The full variable domain, with the rest looked up from reference TRBV7-9 and TRBJ1-1, is DTGVSQNPRHKITKRGQNVTFRCDPISEHNRLYWYRQTLGQGPEFLTYFQNEAQLEKSRLLSDRFSAERPKGSFSTLEIQRTEQGDSAMYLCASSLAAQKMNTEAFFGQGTRLTVV.